The T cell receptor beta chain described here comes from a study of blood T cell repertoires in COVID-19. Some clones are missing from TCRdb's copy, which holds only in-frame ones; the method was immunoSEQ multiplex PCR. The data show tens of thousands of clones, 85% to 95% seen once. The V segment lost 4 bases and the J segment 4 bases; nucleotides outside the gene matches: 9. The CDR3 runs to 15 residues. CDR1 and CDR2 (germline): MNHEY, SVGEGT. The receptor was isolated from a human donor in a cohort sampled during active COVID-19. The genes are TRBV6-2 or TRBV6-3 and TRBJ1-1; 7 bases are a match to TRBD1. The source material was peripheral blood. CDR3 loop: CASSSWNRGGTEAFF. The CDR3, as DNA: TGTGCCAGCAGTTCTTGGAACAGGGGTGGCACTGAAGCTTTCTTT.